This TCR beta chain was captured by sequencing in a study of regulatory T cells in long-lasting Graves disease. According to the study, TCR beta libraries were built with iRepertoire HTBI primers and CDR3-region Arm-PCR. TCRdb redid the calling of the multiplex PCR reads with MiXCR, one entry per CDR3 protein. This table has almost 350,000 distinct CDR3 sequences, about 20% appearing once. The sample holds many counts of this clonotype. Its antigen is unidentified. Looked up from germline, CDR1 is MNHEY and CDR2 is SMNVEV (reference sequence). The V end lost 6 bases, the J end lost 0 bases, and 12 bases lay between the germline ends. This CDR3 has 15 amino acids. Described time point: persistent/refractory GD, antithyroid drugs over 5 years with positive TRAb. Following extraction of RNA from PBMCs, that RNA was used to make the TCR library. Guidelines of the American Thyroid Association were used to diagnose Graves' disease.

General observations from the study: Patients with persistent disease showed a bias toward TRBV28, TRBJ1-2 and TRBJ2-5.

V gene TRBV27 combines with J gene TRBJ1-5; D gene ambiguous. This TCR came from a female donor with Graves disease. This material consisted of peripheral blood mononuclear cells (PBMCs), taken when the disease was refractory, from a patient treated with antithyroid drugs. CDR3 DNA: TGTGCCAGCAGACCGAAACAGCATAGCAATCAGCCCCAGCATTTT. It encodes CASRPKQHSNQPQHF.